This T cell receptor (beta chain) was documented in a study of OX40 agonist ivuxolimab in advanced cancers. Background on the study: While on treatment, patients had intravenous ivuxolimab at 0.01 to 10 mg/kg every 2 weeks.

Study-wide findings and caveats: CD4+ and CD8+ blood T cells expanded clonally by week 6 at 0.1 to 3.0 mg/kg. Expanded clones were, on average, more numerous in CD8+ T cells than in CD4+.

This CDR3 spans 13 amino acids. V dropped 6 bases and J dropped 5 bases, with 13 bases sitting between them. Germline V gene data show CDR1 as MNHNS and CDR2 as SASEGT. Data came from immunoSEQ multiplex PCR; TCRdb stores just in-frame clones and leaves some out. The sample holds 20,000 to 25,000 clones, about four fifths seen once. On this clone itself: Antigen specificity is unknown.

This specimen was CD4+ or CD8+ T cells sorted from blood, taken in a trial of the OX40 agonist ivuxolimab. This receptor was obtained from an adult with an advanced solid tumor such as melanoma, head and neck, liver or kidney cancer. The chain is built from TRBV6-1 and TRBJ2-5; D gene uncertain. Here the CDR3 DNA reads TGTGCCAGCAGGACGGACGGCTGGGAGACCCAGTACTTC. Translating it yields CASRTDGWETQYF.